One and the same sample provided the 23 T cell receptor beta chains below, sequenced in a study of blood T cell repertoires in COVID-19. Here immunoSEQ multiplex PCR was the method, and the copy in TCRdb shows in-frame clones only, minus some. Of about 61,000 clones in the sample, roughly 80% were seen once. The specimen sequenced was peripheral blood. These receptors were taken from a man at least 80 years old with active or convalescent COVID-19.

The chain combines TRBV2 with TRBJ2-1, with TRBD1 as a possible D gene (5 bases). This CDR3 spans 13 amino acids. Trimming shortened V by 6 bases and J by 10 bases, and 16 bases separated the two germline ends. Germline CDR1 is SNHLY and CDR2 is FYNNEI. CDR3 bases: TGTGCCAGCAGGAAAGCTGCCTCAGGGGAGCAGTTCTTC. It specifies CASRKAASGEQFF.

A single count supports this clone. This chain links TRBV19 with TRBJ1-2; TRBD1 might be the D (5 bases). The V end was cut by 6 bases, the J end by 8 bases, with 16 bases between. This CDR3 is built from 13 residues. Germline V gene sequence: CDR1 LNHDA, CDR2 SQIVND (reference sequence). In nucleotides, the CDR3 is TGTGCCAGTAGGCGAAGCGGGGGTCGGGGCTACACCTTC. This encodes CASRRSGGRGYTF.

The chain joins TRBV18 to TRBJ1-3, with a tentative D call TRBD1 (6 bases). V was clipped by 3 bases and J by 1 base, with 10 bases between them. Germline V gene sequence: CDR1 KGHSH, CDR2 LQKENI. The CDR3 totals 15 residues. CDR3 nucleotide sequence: TGTGCCAGCTCACCCTCTACAGGGTCTGGAAACACCATATATTTT. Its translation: CASSPSTGSGNTIYF.

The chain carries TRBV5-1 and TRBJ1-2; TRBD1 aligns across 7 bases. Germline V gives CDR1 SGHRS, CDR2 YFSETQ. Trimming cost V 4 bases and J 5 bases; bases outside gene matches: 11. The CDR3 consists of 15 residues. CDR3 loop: CASSLPGTQGYGYTF. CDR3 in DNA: TGCGCCAGCAGCCTACCCGGGACACAGGGGTATGGCTACACCTTC.

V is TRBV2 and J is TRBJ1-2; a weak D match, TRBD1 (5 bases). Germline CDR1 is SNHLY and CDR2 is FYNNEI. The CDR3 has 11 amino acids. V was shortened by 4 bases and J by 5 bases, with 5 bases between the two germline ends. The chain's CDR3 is CASSGQYGYTF. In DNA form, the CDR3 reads TGTGCCAGCAGTGGACAGTATGGCTACACCTTC.

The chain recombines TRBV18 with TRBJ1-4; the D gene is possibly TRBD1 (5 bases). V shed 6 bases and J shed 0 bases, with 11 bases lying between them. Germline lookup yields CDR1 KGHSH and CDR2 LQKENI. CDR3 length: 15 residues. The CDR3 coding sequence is TGTGCCAGCTCTCCCGGGGGTGCAACTAATGAAAAACTGTTTTTT. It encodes CASSPGGATNEKLFF.

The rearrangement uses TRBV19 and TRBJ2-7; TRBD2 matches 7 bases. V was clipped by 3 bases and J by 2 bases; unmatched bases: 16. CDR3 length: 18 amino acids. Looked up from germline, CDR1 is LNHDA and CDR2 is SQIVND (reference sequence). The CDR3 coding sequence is TGTGCCAGTAGTATTGGAGTCTTTTCGGGGGGAAGAACCTACGAGCAGTACTTC. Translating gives CASSIGVFSGGRTYEQYF. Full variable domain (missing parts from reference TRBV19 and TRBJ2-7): DGGITQSPKYLFRKEGQNVTLSCEQNLNHDAMYWYRQDPGQGLRLIYYSQIVNDFQKGDIAEGYSVSREKKESFPLTVTSAQKNPTAFYLCASSIGVFSGGRTYEQYFGPGTRLTVT.

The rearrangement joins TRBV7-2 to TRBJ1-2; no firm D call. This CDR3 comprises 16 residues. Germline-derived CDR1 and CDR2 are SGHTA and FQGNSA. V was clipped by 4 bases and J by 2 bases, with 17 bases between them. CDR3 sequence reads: CASSSKSGPINYGYTF. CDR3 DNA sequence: TGTGCCAGCAGCTCCAAGTCGGGTCCGATAAACTATGGCTACACCTTC.

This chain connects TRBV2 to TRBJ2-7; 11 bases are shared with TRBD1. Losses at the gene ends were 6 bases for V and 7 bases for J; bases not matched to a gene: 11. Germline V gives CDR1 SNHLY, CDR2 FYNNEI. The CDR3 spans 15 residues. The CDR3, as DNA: TGTGCCAGCAGCCCCTCCCGGGACAGGGGGGGTGAGCAGTACTTC. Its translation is CASSPSRDRGGEQYF.

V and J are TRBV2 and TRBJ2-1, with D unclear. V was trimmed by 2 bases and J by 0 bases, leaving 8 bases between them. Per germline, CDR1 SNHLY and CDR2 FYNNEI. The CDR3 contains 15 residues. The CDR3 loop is CASSERQDSYNEQFF. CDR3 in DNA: TGTGCCAGCAGTGAACGCCAGGACTCCTACAATGAGCAGTTCTTC.

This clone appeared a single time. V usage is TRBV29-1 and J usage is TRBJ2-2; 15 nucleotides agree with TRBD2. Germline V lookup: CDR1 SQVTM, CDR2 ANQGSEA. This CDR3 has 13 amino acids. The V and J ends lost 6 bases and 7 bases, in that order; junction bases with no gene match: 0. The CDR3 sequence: CSVGLAGGGELFF. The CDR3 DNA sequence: TGCAGCGTGGGACTAGCGGGAGGCGGGGAGCTGTTTTTT.

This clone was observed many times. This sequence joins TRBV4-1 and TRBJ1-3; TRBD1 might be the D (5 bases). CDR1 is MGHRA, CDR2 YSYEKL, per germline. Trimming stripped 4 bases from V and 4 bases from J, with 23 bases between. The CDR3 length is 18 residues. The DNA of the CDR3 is TGCGCCAGCAGCCCCCGTGGGGCCCGCAGTTGGTGGGGAAACACCATATATTTT. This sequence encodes CASSPRGARSWWGNTIYF.

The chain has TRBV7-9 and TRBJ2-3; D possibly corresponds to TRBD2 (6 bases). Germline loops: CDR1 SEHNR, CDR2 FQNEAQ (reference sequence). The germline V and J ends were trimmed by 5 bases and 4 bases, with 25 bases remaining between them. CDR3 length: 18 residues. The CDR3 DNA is TGTGCCAGCAGCCTGAGGGGTTTTGGGGGGAGATCACCAGATACGCAGTATTTT. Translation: CASSLRGFGGRSPDTQYF.

The CDR3 here is CASSSLYRRGNTIYF. For the CDR3, the DNA is TGTGCCAGCAGCTCACTCTACAGACGTGGGAACACCATATATTTT. This sequence joins TRBV3-1 (or the pseudogene TRBV3-2) and TRBJ1-3; D not certain. The CDR3 runs to 15 residues. V was cut by 5 bases and J by 7 bases, with 18 bases left in between. Germline V gives CDR1 LGHDT, CDR2 YNNKEL (reference sequence).

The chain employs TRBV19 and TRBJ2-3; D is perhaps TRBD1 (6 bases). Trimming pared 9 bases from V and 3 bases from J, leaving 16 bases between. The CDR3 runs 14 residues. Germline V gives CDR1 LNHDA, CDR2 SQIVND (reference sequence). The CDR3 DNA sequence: TGTGCCAGCAAGGCAGGGGTCGGGACAGATACGCAGTATTTT. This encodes CASKAGVGTDTQYF.

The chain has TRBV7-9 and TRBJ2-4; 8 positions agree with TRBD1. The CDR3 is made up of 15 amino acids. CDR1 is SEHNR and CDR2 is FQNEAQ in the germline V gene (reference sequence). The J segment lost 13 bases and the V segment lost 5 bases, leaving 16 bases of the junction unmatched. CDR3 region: CASSPTSGTGPHQYF. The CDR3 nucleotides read TGTGCCAGCAGCCCCACCTCCGGGACAGGACCCCACCAGTACTTC.

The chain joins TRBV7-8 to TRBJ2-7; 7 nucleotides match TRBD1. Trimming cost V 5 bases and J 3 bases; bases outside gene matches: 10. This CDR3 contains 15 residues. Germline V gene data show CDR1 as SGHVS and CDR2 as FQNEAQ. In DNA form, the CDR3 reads TGTGCCAGCAGCGAACGACAGGGCACCATCTACGAGCAGTACTTC. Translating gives CASSERQGTIYEQYF.

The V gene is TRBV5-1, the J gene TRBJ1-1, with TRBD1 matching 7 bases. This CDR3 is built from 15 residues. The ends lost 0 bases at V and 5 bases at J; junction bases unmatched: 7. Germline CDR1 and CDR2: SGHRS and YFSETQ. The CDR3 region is CASSLGQGVGTEAFF. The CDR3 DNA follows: TGCGCCAGCAGCTTGGGCCAGGGGGTAGGGACTGAAGCTTTCTTT.

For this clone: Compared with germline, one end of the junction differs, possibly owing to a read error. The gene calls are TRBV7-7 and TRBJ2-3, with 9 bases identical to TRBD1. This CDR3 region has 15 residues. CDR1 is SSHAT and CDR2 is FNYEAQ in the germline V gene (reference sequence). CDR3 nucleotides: TGTGCTAGCAGTGCCGGGACAGGGAGGTTAGATACGCAGTATTTT. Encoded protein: CASSAGTGRLDTQYF.

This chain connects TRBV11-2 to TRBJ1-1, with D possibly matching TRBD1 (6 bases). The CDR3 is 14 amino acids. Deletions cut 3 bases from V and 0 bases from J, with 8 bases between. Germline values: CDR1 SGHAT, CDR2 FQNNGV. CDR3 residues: CASSFTGLNTEAFF. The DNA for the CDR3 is TGTGCCAGCAGCTTCACAGGGTTGAACACTGAAGCTTTCTTT.

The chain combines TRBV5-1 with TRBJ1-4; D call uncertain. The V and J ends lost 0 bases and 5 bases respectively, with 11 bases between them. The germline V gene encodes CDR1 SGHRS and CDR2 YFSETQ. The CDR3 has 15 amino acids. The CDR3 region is CASSLDAGGNEKLFF. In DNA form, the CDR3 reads TGCGCCAGCAGCTTGGACGCGGGCGGAAATGAAAAACTGTTTTTT.

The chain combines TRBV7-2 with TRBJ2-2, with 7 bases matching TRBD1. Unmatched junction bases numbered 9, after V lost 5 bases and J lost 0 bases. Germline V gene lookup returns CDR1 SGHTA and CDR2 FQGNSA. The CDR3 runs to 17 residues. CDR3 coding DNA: TGTGCCAGCAGCCGCCTTAGGGGGCTCGCGAACACCGGGGAGCTGTTTTTT. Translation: CASSRLRGLANTGELFF.

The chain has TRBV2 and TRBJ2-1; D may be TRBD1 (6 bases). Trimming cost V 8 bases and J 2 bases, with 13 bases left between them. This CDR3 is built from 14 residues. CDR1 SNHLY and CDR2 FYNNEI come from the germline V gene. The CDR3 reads CASGRDNPYNEQFF. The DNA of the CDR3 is TGTGCCAGCGGACGGGACAACCCCTACAATGAGCAGTTCTTC. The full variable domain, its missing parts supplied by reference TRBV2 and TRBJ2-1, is EPEVTQTPSHQVTQMGQEVILRCVPISNHLYFYWYRQILGQKVEFLVSFYNNEISEKSEIFDDQFSVERPDGSNFTLKIRSTKLEDSAMYFCASGRDNPYNEQFFGPGTRLTVL.